The 32 T cell receptor beta chains in this list originate from one sample, sequenced in a study of blood T cells in healthy people across ages. Primers used in a second PCR of roughly 6 to 12 cycles were a sample-barcoded 5' primer and a J-beta primer mix. Each CDR3 protein is one row after TCRdb ran MiXCR on the 5' RACE reads. The sample records more than 650,000 distinct CDR3 sequences, approximately 21% being singletons. Sequenced: blood. The receptors were gathered from an older man in good health.

The count of this clonotype is one. This chain uses TRBV4-3 with TRBJ1-2, with D unclear. Germline V gene data show CDR1 as LGHNA and CDR2 as YSLEER. The CDR3 runs to 14 residues. Trimming removed 1 base at V and 4 bases at J, with 10 bases between. The CDR3 is CASSQARTVYGYTF. The CDR3 DNA is TGCGCCAGCAGCCAAGCCCGGACTGTCTATGGCTACACCTTC.

The chain is built from TRBV28 and TRBJ2-5, with D possibly matching TRBD2 (5 bases). The J call is doubtful: the DNA matches TRBJ2-7 better. Germline CDR1 reads MDHEN; CDR2 reads SYDVKM. This CDR3 is built from 15 residues. For the CDR3, the DNA is TGTGCCAGCAGTTTACTGGTAGGAGGTTCCTACGAGCAGTACTTC. Its translation: CASSLLVGGSYEQYF.

This clonotype has only a few counts. The rearrangement links TRBV28 to TRBJ2-7; 7 bases match TRBD1. The CDR3 sequence is 12 residues long. Trimming at V came to 7 bases and at J to 4 bases, leaving 4 bases not matched to a gene. Germline V gene lookup returns CDR1 MDHEN and CDR2 SYDVKM. In DNA form, the CDR3 reads TGTGCCAGCACCGGGACAGCATACGAGCAGTACTTC. It translates to CASTGTAYEQYF.

The chain couples TRBV5-1 to TRBJ2-5; D uncertain. With 3 bases removed from V and 1 base from J, the gap between germline ends came to 16 bases. Germline V gene data show CDR1 as SGHRS and CDR2 as YFSETQ. The length of the CDR3 is 16 residues. The CDR3 coding sequence is TGCGCCAGCAGCTCGTGGCAATACATGTCCCAAGAGACCCAGTACTTC. This gives the protein CASSSWQYMSQETQYF.

This clonotype was detected ten times or more. The V call is TRBV7-2, the J call TRBJ2-1; D may be TRBD1 (6 bases). Trimming left V 5 bases short and J 4 bases short, with 15 bases between. The CDR3 spans 15 residues. Germline CDR1 SGHTA, CDR2 FQGNSA. The CDR3 protein is CASSVSGTTYNEQFF. The CDR3 nucleotides read TGTGCCAGCAGCGTCTCCGGGACAACTTACAATGAGCAGTTCTTC.

This chain links TRBV27 with TRBJ2-7; D uncertain. The length of the CDR3 is 13 residues. Germline V gives CDR1 MNHEY, CDR2 SMNVEV (reference sequence). CDR3 bases: TGTGCCGGCAGTTTAGTCAGCTCCTACGAGCAGTACGTC. Protein sequence: CAGSLVSSYEQYV.

The chain links TRBV14 to TRBJ2-7; TRBD1 or TRBD2 may be the D gene (7 bases each). This CDR3 has 14 amino acids. Germline V gives CDR1 SGHDN, CDR2 FVKESK. Trimming pared 5 bases from V and 3 bases from J, leaving 14 bases between. CDR3: CASSKQGRDYEQYF. The CDR3 coding sequence is TGTGCCAGCAGCAAACAGGGGAGGGACTACGAGCAGTACTTC.

The chain has TRBV7-8 and TRBJ1-4, with 9 bases identical to TRBD1. Germline CDR1 reads SGHVS; CDR2 reads FQNEAQ. J lost 1 base, V lost 0 bases, and 9 bases had no gene match. The CDR3 contains 19 residues. The DNA of the CDR3 is TGTGCCAGCAGCTTAGCGCTAACAGGGGGCAAGGGAACTAATGAAAAACTGTTTTTT. Protein: CASSLALTGGKGTNEKLFF.

The genes are TRBV12-3 or TRBV12-4 and TRBJ1-5; tentative D call: TRBD1 (5 bases). This CDR3 spans 14 amino acids. V was cut by 7 bases and J by 7 bases, with 17 bases left in between. The CDR3 region is CASTQQGSGQPQHF. CDR3 in DNA: TGTGCCAGCACCCAGCAGGGTTCAGGGCAGCCCCAGCATTTT.

This clonotype was seen more than once but under ten times. The J gene is TRBJ2-1, the V gene TRBV12-5; D is ambiguous. Germline values: CDR1 LGHNT, CDR2 FRNRAP. The V end was cut by 8 bases, the J end by 6 bases, with 11 bases between. This CDR3 has 12 amino acids. CDR3 coding DNA: TGTGCTAGTCTGGTGTCCCGCAATGAGCAGTTCTTC. Translated, it gives CASLVSRNEQFF. The full variable domain, its missing parts supplied by reference TRBV12-5 and TRBJ2-1, is DARVTQTPRHKVTEMGQEVTMRCQPILGHNTVFWYRQTMMQGLELLAYFRNRAPLDDSGMPKDRFSAEMPDATLATLKIQPSEPRDSAVYFCASLVSRNEQFFGPGTRLTVL.

This clonotype was detected only a few times. The chain recombines TRBV3-1 with TRBJ2-7; tentatively, D is TRBD1 (6 bases). The CDR3 is made up of 12 amino acids. Trimming removed 1 base from V and 6 bases from J, with 7 bases in between. Germline CDR1 reads LGHDT; CDR2 reads YNNKEL (reference sequence). The CDR3 sequence: CASSQGGGEQYF. DNA of the CDR3: TGTGCCAGCAGCCAAGGAGGGGGCGAGCAGTACTTC.

This chain connects TRBV5-6 to TRBJ2-5; D not certain. V shed 4 bases and J shed 5 bases, with 12 bases lying between them. From germline, CDR1 is SGHDT and CDR2 YYEEEE. CDR3 length: 13 amino acids. The CDR3 DNA reads as TGTGCCAGCAGCCGAAGACGGGTGGAGACCCAGTACTTC. Its protein product is CASSRRRVETQYF.

This clonotype was detected many times. The chain employs TRBV28 and TRBJ2-2; D may be TRBD1 (5 bases). V gave up 3 bases and J gave up 1 base, with 12 bases separating them. Germline CDR1 MDHEN, CDR2 SYDVKM. The CDR3 sequence is 16 residues long. This CDR3 is CASSLLGRRNTGELFF. DNA of the CDR3: TGTGCCAGCAGTTTGCTGGGGCGTCGGAACACCGGGGAGCTGTTTTTT.

The chain uses TRBV7-6 and TRBJ2-5, with TRBD2 matching 13 bases. The J call may be incorrect, as the DNA end agrees better with TRBJ2-7. Germline loops: CDR1 SGHVS, CDR2 FNYEAQ. This CDR3 is 15 amino acids long. The CDR3 spells CASSVGLAGEYEQYF. The CDR3 DNA reads as TGTGCCAGCAGCGTTGGACTAGCGGGGGAATACGAGCAGTACTTC.

This clonotype occurred many times. The chain uses TRBV20-1 and TRBJ2-7, with D maybe TRBD1 (6 bases). Per the germline V gene, CDR1 is DFQATT and CDR2 is SNEGSKA (reference sequence). The CDR3 totals 12 residues. V dropped 6 bases and J dropped 3 bases, with 12 bases sitting between them. This CDR3 reads CSAPGQFYEQYF. CDR3 nucleotides: TGCAGTGCACCGGGACAATTCTACGAGCAGTACTTC.

This clonotype was picked up many times. The rearrangement joins TRBV29-1 to TRBJ1-2; D remains unclear. This CDR3 contains 11 residues. V lost 6 bases and J lost 0, with 5 bases in between. CDR1 is SQVTM and CDR2 is ANQGSEA in the germline V gene. CDR3 in DNA: TGCAGCGTGGCGACTAACTATGGCTACACCTTC. Encoded protein: CSVATNYGYTF. The complete variable domain, with remaining parts taken from reference TRBV29-1 and TRBJ1-2, reads SAVISQKPSRDICQRGTSLTIQCQVDSQVTMMFWYRQQPGQSLTLIATANQGSEATYESGFVIDKFPISRPNLTFSTLTVSNMSPEDSSIYLCSVATNYGYTFGSGTRLTVV.

The chain couples TRBV12-3 or TRBV12-4 to TRBJ2-5; TRBD1 aligns across 9 bases. Trimming took 4 bases from V and 2 from J; bases not matched to a gene: 14. The CDR3 consists of 18 residues. The CDR3 loop is CASSSGTGNALGQETQYF. In DNA, the CDR3 is TGTGCCAGCAGTTCCGGGACAGGGAACGCCTTGGGGCAAGAGACCCAGTACTTC.

This clonotype was detected a few times. This chain uses TRBV3-1 with TRBJ2-5; D is perhaps TRBD2 (5 bases). The V end lost 4 bases, the J end lost 1 base, and 16 bases lay between the germline ends. The CDR3 is 16 amino acids. Per germline, CDR1 LGHDT and CDR2 YNNKEL (reference sequence). The CDR3 DNA is TGTGCCAGCAGCCCACTCTACCAGCGGCCCCAAGAGACCCAGTACTTC. It yields the protein CASSPLYQRPQETQYF.

V gene TRBV7-2 combines with J gene TRBJ2-1; the match to TRBD2 covers 8 bases. This CDR3 comprises 16 residues. Looked up from germline, CDR1 is SGHTA and CDR2 is FQGNSA. The trim removed 5 bases at V and 7 bases at J, leaving 13 bases unmatched. The CDR3 DNA follows: TGTGCCAGCAGCCAGCAAGCGGGAGTTATCGCGAATGAGCAGTTCTTC. As protein: CASSQQAGVIANEQFF.

In its sample, this clonotype was seen a few times. The J gene is TRBJ2-5, the V gene TRBV5-1; D ambiguous. The CDR3 extends over 14 amino acids. Trimming took 4 bases from V and 0 from J, leaving 10 bases between them. The germline gives CDR1 SGHRS, CDR2 YFSETQ. The CDR3, as DNA: TGCGCCAGCAGCCTAGGAGTTAACCAAGAGACCCAGTACTTC. Its protein is CASSLGVNQETQYF.

This clonotype appeared a few times. The chain recombines TRBV4-1 with TRBJ2-5, with a possible D match to TRBD1 (5 bases). Germline V gene sequence: CDR1 MGHRA, CDR2 YSYEKL. The V end was cut by 1 base, the J end by 7 bases, with 10 bases between. The CDR3 is 13 residues long. The chain's CDR3 is CASSQGGIATQYF. The DNA of the CDR3 is TGCGCCAGCAGCCAAGGGGGCATTGCGACCCAGTACTTC.

The chain links TRBV10-3 to TRBJ2-3; 8 nucleotides line up with TRBD1. This CDR3 is built from 13 residues. From germline, CDR1 is ENHRY and CDR2 SYGVKD. Trimming removed 8 bases from V and 3 bases from J; junction bases left unmatched: 4. CDR3 protein: CAIGYRGTDTQYF. The CDR3 DNA reads TGTGCCATCGGATACAGGGGGACAGATACGCAGTATTTT.

This clonotype has more than one count but fewer than ten. The chain combines TRBV5-1 with TRBJ2-5, with TRBD1 identical over 8 bases. TRBJ2-7 matches the DNA end more closely, so the J call is doubtful. The CDR3 extends over 16 amino acids. Germline CDR1 and CDR2: SGHRS and YFSETQ. CDR3 region: CASAVGLVDRAYEQYF. CDR3 sequence (DNA): TGCGCCAGCGCCGTGGGCTTGGTGGACAGGGCATACGAGCAGTACTTC.

The chain carries TRBV28 and TRBJ2-3; TRBD2 matches 9 bases. The CDR3 contains 15 residues. With V trimmed by 11 bases and J by 4 bases, 13 bases remained unmatched. Germline values: CDR1 MDHEN, CDR2 SYDVKM. CDR3 DNA sequence: TGTGCCGCCCTGACTAGCGGACGGACTTCAGATACGCAGTATTTT. It translates to CAALTSGRTSDTQYF.

This clonotype showed up just a few times. The V call is TRBV4-1, the J call TRBJ2-3; 10 nucleotides align to TRBD1. Germline V CDR1 and CDR2: MGHRA, YSYEKL. The CDR3 has 17 residues. The J segment lost 5 bases and the V segment lost 2 bases, leaving 10 bases of the junction unmatched. The CDR3 loop is CASSQSVPGQGLDTQYF. The CDR3 DNA follows: TGCGCCAGCAGCCAATCCGTTCCGGGACAGGGGTTAGATACGCAGTATTTT.

The chain is built from TRBV14 and TRBJ2-1; 10 bases align to TRBD1. The tail of the sequence fits TRBJ2-7 better, so the J call may be wrong. Per germline, CDR1 SGHDN and CDR2 FVKESK. CDR3 length: 15 residues. The CDR3 protein is CASSQHDRGQYEQYF. The CDR3 DNA reads TGTGCCAGCAGCCAACACGACAGGGGGCAGTACGAGCAGTACTTC.

The chain combines TRBV2 with TRBJ1-5; D is possibly TRBD1 (5 bases). With 3 bases removed from V and 9 bases from J, the gap between germline ends came to 15 bases. Germline V CDR1 and CDR2: SNHLY, FYNNEI. The CDR3 covers 14 residues. Here the CDR3 DNA reads TGTGCCAGCAGTGAGGCCCGGGGCCAGGGGCCCCAGCATTTT. Translated: CASSEARGQGPQHF. Full variable domain (remainder filled in from reference TRBV2 and TRBJ1-5): EPEVTQTPSHQVTQMGQEVILRCVPISNHLYFYWYRQILGQKVEFLVSFYNNEISEKSEIFDDQFSVERPDGSNFTLKIRSTKLEDSAMYFCASSEARGQGPQHFGDGTRLSIL.

The CDR3 DNA sequence: TGTGCCAGCAGCCAAGGTCGAGCGGGGGCCTCCTACAATGAGCAGTTCTTC. This encodes CASSQGRAGASYNEQFF. The rearrangement links TRBV4-2 to TRBJ2-1; 8 bases match TRBD2. CDR1 is LGHNA, CDR2 YNFKEQ, per germline. CDR3 length: 17 amino acids. V was pared by 1 base and J by 0 bases, with 5 bases of the junction left unmatched.

The V call is TRBV6-5, the J call TRBJ2-5; unclear D gene. Gene TRBJ2-1 matches the end of the DNA better, so the J call may be wrong. This CDR3 is built from 15 residues. Germline CDR1 is MNHEY and CDR2 is SVGAGI. The CDR3 coding sequence is TGTGCCAGCAGACCTTACTGGGGCTCCTACAATGAGCAGTTCTTC. Translating it yields CASRPYWGSYNEQFF.

The chain carries TRBV11-2 and TRBJ2-7; TRBD2 agrees at 7 bases. The CDR3 covers 14 residues. With V trimmed by 1 base and J by 3 bases, 3 bases remained unmatched. From germline, CDR1 is SGHAT and CDR2 FQNNGV. The DNA for the CDR3 is TGTGCCAGCAGCTTAGGTCAGCGGGACTACGAGCAGTACGTC. Residues: CASSLGQRDYEQYV.

This clonotype was detected only a few times. The CDR3 sequence: CASLTGLNTEAFF. Written as DNA, the CDR3 is TGTGCCAGCCTGACAGGGCTGAACACTGAAGCTTTCTTT. The V and J genes are TRBV28 and TRBJ1-1; 7 bases align to TRBD1. The CDR3 runs to 13 residues. The V segment lost 8 bases and the J segment 0 bases; nucleotides outside the gene matches: 3. Germline values: CDR1 MDHEN, CDR2 SYDVKM.

This clonotype has more than one count but fewer than ten. The chain joins TRBV28 to TRBJ2-1, with 7 bases fitting TRBD2. J was trimmed by 5 bases and V by 3 bases; bases with no gene match: 13. The CDR3 consists of 17 residues. Germline CDR1 reads MDHEN; CDR2 reads SYDVKM. This chain's CDR3 is CASSLAGFGTTDNEQFF. CDR3 bases: TGTGCCAGCAGTTTGGCTGGTTTTGGGACTACAGACAATGAGCAGTTCTTC.